The rows below give T cell receptor beta chains drawn from one sample of a study of blood T cells in healthy people across ages. TCRdb redid the calling of the 5' RACE reads with MiXCR, one entry per CDR3 protein. The table includes approximately 800,000 distinct CDR3 sequences, under 30% detected once. The same data also contributed to another study, on T cells of mothers and their children.

The sequencing sample was made of blood. Every receptor here comes from a boy aged 5-17 years in good health. The CDR3 runs from the conserved cysteine through the conserved F or W. The order of the fields is CDR3 DNA, CDR3 protein, D gene, clone size, CDR3 length, J gene, V gene. D genes are given only for firm matches. Only some rows state a clone size, as once, few, many or a class for expanded clones.

CDR3 DNA: TGTGCCAGCAGAGCCGGACTGTCGGACAGGGGGAGTTATGGCTACACCTTC
CDR3 protein: CASRAGLSDRGSYGYTF
D gene: TRBD1
clone size: few
CDR3 length: 17
J gene: TRBJ1-2
V gene: TRBV5-4

CDR3 DNA: TGTGCCAGCAGCTTAACAGGGACGAATGAAAAACTGTTTTTT
CDR3 protein: CASSLTGTNEKLFF
D gene: .
clone size: many
CDR3 length: 14
J gene: TRBJ1-4
V gene: TRBV7-9

CDR3 DNA: TGTGCCAGCGGTATGGGACCGCTGAGCTCCTACAATGAGCAGTTCTTC
CDR3 protein: CASGMGPLSSYNEQFF
D gene: .
clone size: .
CDR3 length: 16
J gene: TRBJ2-1
V gene: TRBV12-3/TRBV12-4

CDR3 DNA: TGTGCCAGCAGCGCACTAGCGGGCCAACCCTACGAGCAGTACTTC
CDR3 protein: CASSALAGQPYEQYF
D gene: TRBD2
clone size: few
CDR3 length: 15
J gene: TRBJ2-7
V gene: TRBV7-9

CDR3 DNA: TGTGCCAGCAATTCCGGGACAGGACGGACTGAAGCTTTCTTT
CDR3 protein: CASNSGTGRTEAFF
D gene: TRBD1
clone size: .
CDR3 length: 14
J gene: TRBJ1-1
V gene: TRBV12-3/TRBV12-4

CDR3 DNA: TGTGCCAGCAGCCAAGCGGGGGCAGATACGCAGTATTTT
CDR3 protein: CASSQAGADTQYF
D gene: .
clone size: few
CDR3 length: 13
J gene: TRBJ2-3
V gene: TRBV4-2

CDR3 DNA: TGTGCCAGCAGCCTACTAGCGGGGGGGTCCAATGAGCAGTTCTTC
CDR3 protein: CASSLLAGGSNEQFF
D gene: TRBD2
clone size: .
CDR3 length: 15
J gene: TRBJ2-1
V gene: TRBV3-1

CDR3 DNA: TGCAGTGCTAGCCGACTAGCGGGGGGCAACCGGGGGGAGACCCAGTACTTC
CDR3 protein: CSASRLAGGNRGETQYF
D gene: TRBD2
clone size: few
CDR3 length: 17
J gene: TRBJ2-5
V gene: TRBV20-1

CDR3 DNA: TGCAGCGGGGGACAGATTCAAGAGACCCAGTACTTC
CDR3 protein: CSGGQIQETQYF
D gene: TRBD1
clone size: many
CDR3 length: 12
J gene: TRBJ2-5
V gene: TRBV29-1

CDR3 DNA: TGTGCCAGCAGCTCGATTCCGGGACGAGCGGGGGGGCTGGACGGGACCCAGTACTTC
CDR3 protein: CASSSIPGRAGGLDGTQYF
D gene: TRBD2
clone size: .
CDR3 length: 19
J gene: TRBJ2-5
V gene: TRBV7-8

CDR3 DNA: TGTGCCAGCAGTTTTGAGCTTAATTCACCCCTCCACTTT
CDR3 protein: CASSFELNSPLHF
D gene: .
clone size: .
CDR3 length: 13
J gene: TRBJ1-6
V gene: TRBV6-5

CDR3 DNA: TGTGCCAGCAGCCCCCCCGCGGGCGGGGGGGCCAATGAGCAGTTCTTC
CDR3 protein: CASSPPAGGGANEQFF
D gene: TRBD2
clone size: few
CDR3 length: 16
J gene: TRBJ2-1
V gene: TRBV11-1

CDR3 DNA: TGTGCCAGCAGCCTCGCCGCAGGGGTCACTGAAGCTTTCTTT
CDR3 protein: CASSLAAGVTEAFF
D gene: .
clone size: .
CDR3 length: 14
J gene: TRBJ1-1
V gene: TRBV5-5

CDR3 DNA: TGTGCCAGCAGCTCTCTCCTAGCGGGGGACTACAATGAGCAGTTCTTC
CDR3 protein: CASSSLLAGDYNEQFF
D gene: TRBD2
clone size: few
CDR3 length: 16
J gene: TRBJ2-1
V gene: TRBV7-9

CDR3 DNA: TGTGCCAGCAGCCAAGAGTCGGATCGGGGAGGGCGCGAGCAGTACTTC
CDR3 protein: CASSQESDRGGREQYF
D gene: TRBD2
clone size: few
CDR3 length: 16
J gene: TRBJ2-7
V gene: TRBV4-2

CDR3 DNA: TGTGCCAGCAGCTTAGCGGTATCAGGGGCGCTGGGCGAAAAACTGTTTTTT
CDR3 protein: CASSLAVSGALGEKLFF
D gene: .
clone size: .
CDR3 length: 17
J gene: TRBJ1-4
V gene: TRBV7-9

CDR3 DNA: TGTGCCAGCAGCGAAGACAGGCTACGCTCACCCCTCCACTTT
CDR3 protein: CASSEDRLRSPLHF
D gene: .
clone size: .
CDR3 length: 14
J gene: TRBJ1-6
V gene: TRBV7-6

CDR3 DNA: TGTGCCAGCTCCCTAGCGGGGGGCCACGAATACACCGGGGAGCTGTTTTTT
CDR3 protein: CASSLAGGHEYTGELFF
D gene: TRBD2
clone size: .
CDR3 length: 17
J gene: TRBJ2-2
V gene: TRBV3-1

CDR3 DNA: TGTGCCAGCAGCTACGTTATGGACACCGGGGAGCTGTTTTTT
CDR3 protein: CASSYVMDTGELFF
D gene: .
clone size: .
CDR3 length: 14
J gene: TRBJ2-2
V gene: TRBV5-5

CDR3 DNA: TGTGCCAGCAGTCCCCAAGCGGGCCTTGGGGATGAGCAGTTCTTC
CDR3 protein: CASSPQAGLGDEQFF
D gene: .
clone size: few
CDR3 length: 15
J gene: TRBJ2-1
V gene: TRBV27

CDR3 DNA: TGCAGTGCTCTCGACAGGCCAAACACTGAAGCTTTCTTT
CDR3 protein: CSALDRPNTEAFF
D gene: .
clone size: .
CDR3 length: 13
J gene: TRBJ1-1
V gene: TRBV20-1

CDR3 DNA: TGTGCCAGCAGTAGAGGAGGGTCGGATGAAGCTTTCTTT
CDR3 protein: CASSRGGSDEAFF
D gene: .
clone size: few
CDR3 length: 13
J gene: TRBJ1-1
V gene: TRBV12-3/TRBV12-4

CDR3 DNA: TGTGCCAGCAATCAGCCCGGGCGCGGTAATGAGCAGTTCTTC
CDR3 protein: CASNQPGRGNEQFF
D gene: .
clone size: few
CDR3 length: 14
J gene: TRBJ2-1
V gene: TRBV6-5

CDR3 DNA: TGTGCCAGCAGTATCGGGAACCCTAGCAATCAGCCCCAGCATTTT
CDR3 protein: CASSIGNPSNQPQHF
D gene: .
clone size: .
CDR3 length: 15
J gene: TRBJ1-5
V gene: TRBV7-9

CDR3 DNA: TGTGCCAGCAGTCGACAGGGACTGGACTACGAGCAGTACTTC
CDR3 protein: CASSRQGLDYEQYF
D gene: .
clone size: .
CDR3 length: 14
J gene: TRBJ2-7
V gene: TRBV2

CDR3 DNA: TGTGCCAGCAGTGAAAGCCCGCAGGGATCCACCGGGGAGCTGTTTTTT
CDR3 protein: CASSESPQGSTGELFF
D gene: .
clone size: .
CDR3 length: 16
J gene: TRBJ2-2
V gene: TRBV2

CDR3 DNA: TGTGCCAGCAGCGCGGGACTAGCGGGGTCCTGGGGGGAGACCCAGTACTTC
CDR3 protein: CASSAGLAGSWGETQYF
D gene: TRBD2
clone size: .
CDR3 length: 17
J gene: TRBJ2-5
V gene: TRBV9

CDR3 DNA: TGCGCCAGCAGCCAGCCGGGACAGGGCGAGGGGGCTGAAGCTTTCTTT
CDR3 protein: CASSQPGQGEGAEAFF
D gene: TRBD1
clone size: .
CDR3 length: 16
J gene: TRBJ1-1
V gene: TRBV4-1

CDR3 DNA: TGTGCCAGCAGCCAGAGCGTCGACAGGGAGAATGGCTACACCTTC
CDR3 protein: CASSQSVDRENGYTF
D gene: TRBD1
clone size: .
CDR3 length: 15
J gene: TRBJ1-2
V gene: TRBV3-1

CDR3 DNA: TGTGCCACCACCGGGGGGGGCTGGGGGTACCAAGAGACCCAGTACTTC
CDR3 protein: CATTGGGWGYQETQYF
D gene: TRBD2
clone size: .
CDR3 length: 16
J gene: TRBJ2-5
V gene: TRBV27

CDR3 DNA: TGTGCCTGGAGTGTTGGTGCGGAGACCCAGTACTTC
CDR3 protein: CAWSVGAETQYF
D gene: .
clone size: .
CDR3 length: 12
J gene: TRBJ2-5
V gene: TRBV30

CDR3 DNA: TGCAGTGCTAGAGTCATAGGTGTTAGCTCCTATAATTCACCCCTCCACTTT
CDR3 protein: CSARVIGVSSYNSPLHF
D gene: .
clone size: once
CDR3 length: 17
J gene: TRBJ1-6
V gene: TRBV20-1

CDR3 DNA: TGTGCCAGCAAACCTAGGACAGCACCCTACGAGCAGTACTTC
CDR3 protein: CASKPRTAPYEQYF
D gene: .
clone size: .
CDR3 length: 14
J gene: TRBJ2-7
V gene: TRBV6-6

CDR3 DNA: TGTGCCAGCAGCCACAAGGGGGGCTGGAGCAATCAGCCCCAGCATTTT
CDR3 protein: CASSHKGGWSNQPQHF
D gene: .
clone size: few
CDR3 length: 16
J gene: TRBJ1-5
V gene: TRBV7-2

CDR3 DNA: TGTGCCAGCAGCCAAGGACAGGGGGGTCAGCCCCAGCATTTT
CDR3 protein: CASSQGQGGQPQHF
D gene: TRBD1
clone size: .
CDR3 length: 14
J gene: TRBJ1-5
V gene: TRBV28

CDR3 DNA: TGTGCCAGCAGCCCAACCACGGCCTCCTACGAGCAGTACTTC
CDR3 protein: CASSPTTASYEQYF
D gene: .
clone size: few
CDR3 length: 14
J gene: TRBJ2-7
V gene: TRBV6-6

CDR3 DNA: TGCGCCAGCAGCTTTTTATCATCAGGGGACACTGAAGCTTTCTTT
CDR3 protein: CASSFLSSGDTEAFF
D gene: .
clone size: .
CDR3 length: 15
J gene: TRBJ1-1
V gene: TRBV5-1

CDR3 DNA: TGTGCCAGCAGCGTAGCGGTAGTGGGGTCACCCCTCCACTTT
CDR3 protein: CASSVAVVGSPLHF
D gene: .
clone size: .
CDR3 length: 14
J gene: TRBJ1-6
V gene: TRBV9

CDR3 DNA: TGTGCCAGCAGTCCCCTTCCGGGGTCTACGGACAATGAGCAGTTCTTC
CDR3 protein: CASSPLPGSTDNEQFF
D gene: .
clone size: .
CDR3 length: 16
J gene: TRBJ2-1
V gene: TRBV28

CDR3 DNA: TGTGCCAGCAGCCAGAGACAGGGAGGCCGCGGTGAAAAACTGTTTTTT
CDR3 protein: CASSQRQGGRGEKLFF
D gene: TRBD1
clone size: .
CDR3 length: 16
J gene: TRBJ1-4
V gene: TRBV3-1

CDR3 DNA: TGTGCCAGTCTCATCGGACCGCAACTAGCCAAAAACATTCAGTGCTTC
CDR3 protein: CASLIGPQLAKNIQCF
D gene: .
clone size: few
CDR3 length: 16
J gene: TRBJ2-4
V gene: TRBV6-6

CDR3 DNA: TGTGCCAGCAGCCATACGAAATCCGGGGAGCTGTTTTTT
CDR3 protein: CASSHTKSGELFF
D gene: .
clone size: .
CDR3 length: 13
J gene: TRBJ2-2
V gene: TRBV3-1

CDR3 DNA: TGCGCCAGCAGCTTGGCCGGGACAGGGGGCGCACAGACCCAGTACTTC
CDR3 protein: CASSLAGTGGAQTQYF
D gene: TRBD1
clone size: .
CDR3 length: 16
J gene: TRBJ2-5
V gene: TRBV5-1

CDR3 DNA: TGTGCCAGCGGTTTAACAGGGTATAAGGAGCAGTACTTC
CDR3 protein: CASGLTGYKEQYF
D gene: .
clone size: .
CDR3 length: 13
J gene: TRBJ2-5
V gene: TRBV28

CDR3 DNA: TGCAGTGCTAGAGGGGCGGGTTTCGGTAATGAAAAACTGTTTTTT
CDR3 protein: CSARGAGFGNEKLFF
D gene: .
clone size: .
CDR3 length: 15
J gene: TRBJ1-4
V gene: TRBV20-1

CDR3 DNA: TGCGCCAGCAGCTGGGGGACAGGGGGCACCGGGGAGCTGTTTTTT
CDR3 protein: CASSWGTGGTGELFF
D gene: TRBD1
clone size: .
CDR3 length: 15
J gene: TRBJ2-2
V gene: TRBV5-1

CDR3 DNA: TGTGCCAGCAGTGTTGGTCCGGGGGCACCCCTCCACTTT
CDR3 protein: CASSVGPGAPLHF
D gene: .
clone size: .
CDR3 length: 13
J gene: TRBJ1-6
V gene: TRBV6-1

CDR3 DNA: TGTGCCAGCAGCGGAGACGGGACTAGCGGGGGGAATGAGCAGTTCTTC
CDR3 protein: CASSGDGTSGGNEQFF
D gene: TRBD2
clone size: .
CDR3 length: 16
J gene: TRBJ2-1
V gene: TRBV11-1

CDR3 DNA: TGTGCCAGCAGTTTTTTGGGGACAGGGAATTCCGTCTCCTACGAGCAGTACTTC
CDR3 protein: CASSFLGTGNSVSYEQYF
D gene: TRBD1
clone size: few
CDR3 length: 18
J gene: TRBJ2-7
V gene: TRBV28

CDR3 DNA: TGCGCCAGCAGGAAGCGGGACTCCTACAATGAGCAGTTCTTC
CDR3 protein: CASRKRDSYNEQFF
D gene: TRBD2
clone size: .
CDR3 length: 14
J gene: TRBJ2-1
V gene: TRBV10-2

CDR3 DNA: TGTGCCAGCAGTTTCTCTGGGGGAGGAAACACCGGGGAGCTGTTTTTT
CDR3 protein: CASSFSGGGNTGELFF
D gene: .
clone size: .
CDR3 length: 16
J gene: TRBJ2-2
V gene: TRBV27

CDR3 DNA: TGTGCCAGCAGCCAACGGGCTAGCGGGAGGGCAGATACGCAGTATTTT
CDR3 protein: CASSQRASGRADTQYF
D gene: TRBD2
clone size: .
CDR3 length: 16
J gene: TRBJ2-3
V gene: TRBV3-1

CDR3 DNA: .
CDR3 protein: CASSAREVKNCFF
D gene: .
clone size: few
CDR3 length: 13
J gene: TRBJ1-4
V gene: TRBV5-1

CDR3 DNA: TGTGCCAGCAGTACGACCCCGGGACTAGCGTCTTCCTACAATGAGCAGTTCTTC
CDR3 protein: CASSTTPGLASSYNEQFF
D gene: TRBD2
clone size: .
CDR3 length: 18
J gene: TRBJ2-1
V gene: TRBV2